Following are 27 T cell receptor beta chains from one sample sequenced in a study of blood T cells in healthy people across ages. A second 7 to 11 cycle PCR used barcoded and J-beta primers. TCRdb redid the calling of the 5' RACE reads with MiXCR, one entry per CDR3 protein. The top ten hold 15% to 20% of the sample, which has some 710,000 distinct CDR3 sequences, around half seen once. The sample was blood. Receptors originate from a man older than 75 in good health.

Only a few counts were recorded for this clonotype. The chain links TRBV9 to TRBJ2-1; D possibly matches TRBD1 or TRBD2 (6 bases each). The germline CDR1 and CDR2 sequences are SGDLS and YYNGEE. The length of the CDR3 is 16 residues. V lost 0 bases and J lost 4, with 14 bases in between. CDR3: CASSVGSGAGYNEQFF. CDR3 DNA: TGTGCCAGCAGCGTAGGTTCGGGGGCAGGGTACAATGAGCAGTTCTTC.

V and J are TRBV20-1 and TRBJ2-7; D is perhaps TRBD1 or TRBD2 (5 bases each). Trimming removed 0 bases at V and 5 bases at J, with 26 bases between. The CDR3 sequence is 18 residues long. Germline lookup yields CDR1 DFQATT and CDR2 SNEGSKA (reference sequence). CDR3 nucleotide sequence: TGCAGTGCTAGAGAACGGAGATACATAGGAAAGAGGGGAAACGAGCAGTACTTC. As protein: CSARERRYIGKRGNEQYF.

This clonotype has more than one count but fewer than ten. The V call is TRBV29-1, the J call TRBJ2-3; D gene ambiguous. This CDR3 has 11 residues. The V end lost 3 bases, the J end lost 4 bases, and 5 bases lay between the germline ends. CDR1 is SQVTM, CDR2 ANQGSEA, per germline. The CDR3 DNA follows: TGCAGCGTTGAGGATCCAGATACGCAGTATTTT. It codes for CSVEDPDTQYF.

V usage is TRBV20-1 and J usage is TRBJ2-7; tentative D call: TRBD1 (5 bases). The CDR3 length is 15 residues. The V end lost 0 bases, the J end lost 8 bases, and 20 bases lay between the germline ends. The germline gives CDR1 DFQATT, CDR2 SNEGSKA (reference sequence). CDR3 sequence: CSARDIWTRMGKQYF. The CDR3 nucleotides are TGCAGTGCTAGAGATATTTGGACAAGGATGGGTAAGCAGTACTTC.

This clonotype has only one observation. The chain combines TRBV12-3 or TRBV12-4 with TRBJ1-5, with 12 bases lining up with TRBD1. This CDR3 spans 17 amino acids. V dropped 7 bases and J dropped 2; count of bases not matched to a gene: 9. The CDR3 DNA sequence: TGTGCCAGCATGAGGGACAGGGGGCAGTTAGGCAATCAGCCCCAGCATTTT. This sequence encodes CASMRDRGQLGNQPQHF.

The V gene is TRBV7-2, the J gene TRBJ2-7, with D maybe TRBD1 (5 bases). The V end was cut by 5 bases, the J end by 3 bases, with 17 bases between. CDR3 length: 15 residues. In germline, CDR1 is SGHTA, CDR2 FQGNSA. The CDR3 sequence is CASSLDTYPIYEQYF. CDR3 in DNA: TGTGCCAGCAGCCTGGACACGTACCCAATCTACGAGCAGTACTTC.

This clonotype occurred a few times. This may be a read error: a much more frequent sequence differs by one nucleotide. The gene calls are TRBV20-1 and TRBJ2-5; 9 positions match TRBD1. The better agreement between TRBJ2-7 and the DNA end casts doubt on the J call. The germline gives CDR1 DFQATT, CDR2 SNEGSKA (reference sequence). There are 15 residues in the CDR3. DNA of the CDR3: TGCAGTGCTAGAGATGTGGGACAGGGTGGCTACGAGCAGTACTTC. Its protein is CSARDVGQGGYEQYF.

The chain links TRBV4-3 to TRBJ2-7; tentative D call: TRBD2 (6 bases). This CDR3 is 13 amino acids long. V lost 8 bases, J lost 7 bases, and 18 bases lay in between. Per germline, CDR1 LGHNA and CDR2 YSLEER. The CDR3 protein is CASGTGGNNEQYF. The CDR3 region has the DNA TGCGCCAGCGGGACTGGCGGAAACAATGAGCAGTACTTC.

The chain uses TRBV2 and TRBJ2-7, with TRBD1 identical over 9 bases. The germline V gene encodes CDR1 SNHLY and CDR2 FYNNEI. This CDR3 has 12 residues. J was trimmed by 12 bases and V by 6 bases; bases with no gene match: 9. CDR3 DNA sequence: TGTGCCAGCAGCCCATCGCCGGGACAGGGGTACTTC. Its protein is CASSPSPGQGYF.

The chain is built from TRBV3-1 and TRBJ1-5, with D perhaps matching TRBD1 (5 bases). Between the trimmed V and J ends, which lost 3 bases and 7 bases, there was a span of 16 bases. This CDR3 region has 15 residues. The germline CDR1 and CDR2 sequences are LGHDT and YNNKEL (reference sequence). The CDR3 DNA reads TGTGCCAGCAGCCAGAACCCAGGGTTTCGACAGCCCCAGCATTTT. This codes for CASSQNPGFRQPQHF.

The sample holds a few counts of this clonotype. A read error may produce the germline difference seen at one junction end. V gene TRBV9 combines with J gene TRBJ2-6; tentative D call: TRBD1 (6 bases). The V gene's germline CDR1 is SGDLS and CDR2 YYNGEE. The CDR3 runs 15 residues. The DNA for the CDR3 is TGCGCCAGCAGCGCACAGGGATCTGGGGCCAACGTCCTGACTTTC. Its protein product is CASSAQGSGANVLTF.

This clonotype has more than one count but fewer than ten. V gene TRBV10-3 combines with J gene TRBJ2-7, with a tentative D call TRBD1 (6 bases). Per the germline V gene, CDR1 is ENHRY and CDR2 is SYGVKD. The V gene lost 6 bases and the J gene lost 2 bases, with 8 bases spanning the gap. The CDR3 is made up of 12 amino acids. The CDR3 DNA reads TGTGCCATCAGGGACAGCCCCTACGAGCAGTACTTC. This sequence encodes CAIRDSPYEQYF.

In nucleotides, the CDR3 is TGTGCCACCAGTGACCGGACAGGCTCGGAGACCCAGTACTTC. Protein sequence: CATSDRTGSETQYF. The chain links TRBV24-1 to TRBJ2-7; 7 bases align to TRBD1. The closer fit of TRBJ2-5 to the DNA end suggests the J call may be wrong. The CDR3 runs 14 residues. Germline V gene sequence: CDR1 KGHDR, CDR2 SFDVKD.

This rearrangement joins TRBV27 to TRBJ1-4; D might be TRBD1 (5 bases). Germline CDR1 and CDR2: MNHEY and SMNVEV (reference sequence). Trimming left V 1 base short and J 3 bases short, with 9 bases between. There are 15 residues in the CDR3. The CDR3 coding sequence is TGTGCCAGCAGTTTATGGGGGAAGGCTAATGAAAAACTGTTTTTT. Residues: CASSLWGKANEKLFF.

The gene calls are TRBV7-6 and TRBJ1-1; perhaps TRBD1 as D (6 bases). V dropped 5 bases and J dropped 0 bases, with 10 bases sitting between them. The CDR3 is 14 amino acids. Germline loops: CDR1 SGHVS, CDR2 FNYEAQ. The CDR3 DNA reads TGTGCCAGCAGCCCTGGGACAATGAACACTGAAGCTTTCTTT. This gives the protein CASSPGTMNTEAFF.

The genes are TRBV10-1 and TRBJ2-3; 15 bases match TRBD2. The CDR3 has 17 residues. Losses at the gene ends were 4 bases for V and 4 bases for J; bases not matched to a gene: 6. CDR1 WNHNN and CDR2 SYGVQD come from the germline V gene (reference sequence). The CDR3: CASSGIGLAGGSDTQYF. As DNA, the CDR3 is TGCGCCAGCAGTGGGATCGGACTAGCGGGAGGGTCAGATACGCAGTATTTT.

This clonotype was seen only a few times. The rearrangement links TRBV20-1 to TRBJ2-1; D is ambiguous. V was clipped by 2 bases and J by 5 bases, with 10 bases between them. There are 13 residues in the CDR3. Germline values: CDR1 DFQATT, CDR2 SNEGSKA (reference sequence). The CDR3 DNA follows: TGCAGTGCTAGAAAGTCCCAGAACAATGAGCAGTTCTTC. Translated: CSARKSQNNEQFF.

There are a few counts of this clonotype. The chain joins TRBV29-1 to TRBJ2-1; D is tentatively TRBD1 or TRBD2 (7 bases each). Trimming removed 0 bases from V and 4 bases from J, with 13 bases in between. Germline CDR1 SQVTM, CDR2 ANQGSEA. The CDR3 is 15 amino acids. The CDR3 reads CSVEDQGGSYNEQFF. The CDR3 DNA is TGCAGCGTTGAAGATCAGGGGGGGAGTTACAATGAGCAGTTCTTC.

This chain connects TRBV5-6 to TRBJ2-5, with 8 bases fitting TRBD2. Germline CDR1 SGHDT, CDR2 YYEEEE. The CDR3 has 15 residues. The J segment lost 3 bases and the V segment lost 1 base, leaving 5 bases of the junction unmatched. The CDR3 here is CASSLTGRGEETQYF. In nucleotides, the CDR3 is TGTGCCAGCAGCTTGACCGGGAGGGGGGAAGAGACCCAGTACTTC. Together with reference TRBV5-6 and TRBJ2-5, the CDR3 gives the full variable domain: DAGVTQSPTHLIKTRGQQVTLRCSPKSGHDTVSWYQQALGQGPQFIFQYYEEEERQRGNFPDRFSGHQFPNYSSELNVNALLLGDSALYLCASSLTGRGEETQYFGPGTRLLVL.

The rearrangement joins TRBV2 to TRBJ2-3, with 10 bases aligning to TRBD2. The V gene end was trimmed by 6 bases and the J gene end by 5 bases; junction bases not matched to a gene: 14. Germline V lookup: CDR1 SNHLY, CDR2 FYNNEI. The CDR3 consists of 17 residues. As DNA, the CDR3 is TGTGCCAGCAGACTCGAGATGGCTAGCGGGAGTGTAGATACGCAGTATTTT. Its translation: CASRLEMASGSVDTQYF.

CDR3 sequence (DNA): TGCGCCAGCAGCCAAGGGGCCCCCGGGCCCGATACGCAGTATTTT. This sequence encodes CASSQGAPGPDTQYF. The rearrangement links TRBV4-1 to TRBJ2-3; D is unclear. The CDR3 sequence is 15 residues long. V lost 1 base, J lost 6 bases, and 14 bases lay in between. Germline V gives CDR1 MGHRA, CDR2 YSYEKL.

This clonotype was counted a few times. The chain joins TRBV6-2 or TRBV6-3 to TRBJ2-1, with TRBD1 matching over 8 bases. This CDR3 has 16 residues. The J segment lost 6 bases and the V segment lost 0 bases, leaving 7 bases of the junction unmatched. The germline CDR1 and CDR2 sequences are MNHEY and SVGEGT. This CDR3 reads CASSYSTGARVNEQFF. The CDR3 region has the DNA TGTGCCAGCAGTTACTCGACAGGGGCGCGGGTCAATGAGCAGTTCTTC.

Comments on this clonotype: This may come from a read error, since a much larger clone is one base off. The gene calls are TRBV20-1 and TRBJ1-1; tentatively, D is TRBD1 (5 bases). V was cut by 4 bases and J by 5 bases, with 14 bases left in between. The V gene's germline CDR1 is DFQATT and CDR2 SNEGSKA (reference sequence). The length of the CDR3 is 13 residues. Here the CDR3 reads CSAKMPRGTEAFF. The CDR3, as DNA: TGCAGTGCTAAAATGCCAAGGGGTACTGAAGCTTTCTTT.

The V gene is TRBV28, the J gene TRBJ1-4; 7 bases map to TRBD1. The CDR3 is 14 amino acids. Germline V gene data show CDR1 as MDHEN and CDR2 as SYDVKM. The V segment lost 10 bases and the J segment 4 bases; nucleotides outside the gene matches: 9. The CDR3 here is CATLYRGGNEKLFF. The CDR3 DNA reads TGTGCCACCCTATACAGGGGTGGTAATGAAAAACTGTTTTTT.

The chain carries TRBV10-2 and TRBJ2-1; the match to TRBD2 covers 8 bases. V shed 0 bases and J 2 bases; nucleotides not matched to a gene: 3. The CDR3 consists of 16 residues. The germline CDR1 and CDR2 sequences are WSHSY and SAAADI. Here the CDR3 reads CASSESLAGTYNEQFF. CDR3 in DNA: TGCGCCAGCAGTGAGTCATTAGCGGGAACCTACAATGAGCAGTTCTTC.

The rearrangement joins TRBV25-1 to TRBJ1-5; D gene ambiguous. Germline V lookup: CDR1 MGHDK, CDR2 SYGVNS. V shed 2 bases and J shed 3 bases, with 8 bases lying between them. This CDR3 spans 14 amino acids. This CDR3 is CASSEAGFNQPQHF. CDR3 nucleotides: TGTGCCAGCAGTGAAGCTGGGTTCAATCAGCCCCAGCATTTT.

V gene TRBV3-1 combines with J gene TRBJ1-2; D is ambiguous. The germline CDR1 and CDR2 sequences are LGHDT and YNNKEL (reference sequence). Trimming pared 1 base from V and 6 bases from J, leaving 9 bases between. The CDR3 consists of 13 residues. The CDR3 loop reads CASSQGAVDGYTF. For the CDR3, the DNA is TGTGCCAGCAGCCAAGGAGCGGTTGATGGCTACACCTTC.